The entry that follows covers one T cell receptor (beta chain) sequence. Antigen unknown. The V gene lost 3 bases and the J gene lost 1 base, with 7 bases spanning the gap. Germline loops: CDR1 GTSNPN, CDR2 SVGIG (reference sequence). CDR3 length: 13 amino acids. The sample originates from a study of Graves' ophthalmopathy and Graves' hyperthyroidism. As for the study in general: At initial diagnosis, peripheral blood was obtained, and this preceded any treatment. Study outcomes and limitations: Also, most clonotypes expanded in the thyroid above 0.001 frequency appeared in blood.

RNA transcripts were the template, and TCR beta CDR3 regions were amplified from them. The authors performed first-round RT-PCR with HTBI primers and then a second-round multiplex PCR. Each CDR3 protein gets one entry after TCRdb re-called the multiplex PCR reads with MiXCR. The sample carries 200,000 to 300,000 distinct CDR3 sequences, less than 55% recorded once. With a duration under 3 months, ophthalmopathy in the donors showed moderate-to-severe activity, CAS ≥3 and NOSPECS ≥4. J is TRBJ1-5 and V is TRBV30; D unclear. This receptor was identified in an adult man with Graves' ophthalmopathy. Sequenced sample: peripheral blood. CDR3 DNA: TGTGCCTGGAGCGGTGACAGCAATCAGCCCCAGCATTTT. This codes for CAWSGDSNQPQHF.